This entry concerns a single T cell receptor beta chain. Antigen unknown. Time point in this sample: after dendritic cell vaccination, including at tumor progression/relapse. The J segment lost 2 bases and the V segment lost 4 bases, leaving 10 bases of the junction unmatched. Germline-derived CDR1 and CDR2 are MGHRA and YSYEKL. CDR3 length: 16 residues. Input was about 2 ug genomic DNA, or all available if less. Measured with immunoSEQ multiplex PCR; TCRdb has only the in-frame clones, and not every one. Of approximately 85,000 clones in the sample, roughly 85% were seen once. The entry originates in a study of glioma-infiltrating T cells after dendritic cell vaccination. Study overall: Between about 2002 and 2012, patients got autologous tumor lysate-pulsed dendritic cell vaccines. Regarding the study as a whole: Higher pretreatment TIL content predicted longer progression-free time and survival. No direct clonality-survival link was found; a diverse polyclonal response may matter.

The clonotype was recovered from a human donor with glioblastoma. The rearrangement links TRBV4-1 to TRBJ2-7; 8 bases are a match to TRBD1. The material sequenced was blood, taken after dendritic cell vaccination. The CDR3 DNA reads TGCGCCAGCAGCCCCCAAACTGGGGACAGGACCTACGAGCAGTACTTC. Encoded protein: CASSPQTGDRTYEQYF.